This T cell receptor (beta chain) was retrieved from a study of T cell responses to AZD1222 COVID-19 vaccine. Study observations and caveats: No repertoire was sampled before or during the peak T cell response, only after it. Recipients of two AZD1222 doses showed rising Spike-specific TCR breadth and depth. The study reported that nearly half of spike-specific TCRs target unmutated variant regions. Clonal diversity was possibly underestimated, and white British individuals and females predominated among donors.

Profiled with immunoSEQ multiplex PCR; TCRdb holds only in-frame clones, not every one. This sample has 150,000 to 200,000 clones, with 85% to 90% found just once. The table lists this clone with a count of one. As yet, its antigen is unknown. From germline, CDR1 is MGHRA and CDR2 YSYEKL. V trimming: 3 bases; J trimming: 0 bases; junction bases outside the gene matches: 6. This CDR3 is 17 amino acids long. The sample in question was peripheral blood, obtained 28 days after the second dose of the MenACWY control vaccine. V is TRBV4-1 and J is TRBJ2-1; 9 nucleotides align to TRBD2. The TCR originated in an adult who received the MenACWY meningococcal vaccine as a control. The CDR3 nucleotides read TGCGCCAGCAGCCAGATTCTAGCGGGATTCTCCTACAATGAGCAGTTCTTC. The encoded protein is CASSQILAGFSYNEQFF.